This T cell receptor (beta chain) derives from a study of blood T cell repertoires in COVID-19. Overall study: The analysed material was cDNA or gDNA that came from T cells, B-cell-depleted T cells, or PBMCs.

The assay was immunoSEQ multiplex PCR, and TCRdb's table has in-frame clones only and misses some. This table has over 110,000 clones, just under 80% appearing once. The source of this sequence is a woman aged 60-70 years with acute or convalescent COVID-19. Sequenced material: peripheral blood.

CDR3 coding DNA: TGTGCCAGCAGCTTAGATCCATCCTACGAGCAGTACTTC. This sequence encodes CASSLDPSYEQYF. The genes are TRBV7-9 and TRBJ2-7; D remains ambiguous. Trimming cost V 1 base and J 1 base, with 5 bases left between them. Germline CDR1 reads SEHNR; CDR2 reads FQNEAQ (reference sequence). CDR3 size: 13 residues.